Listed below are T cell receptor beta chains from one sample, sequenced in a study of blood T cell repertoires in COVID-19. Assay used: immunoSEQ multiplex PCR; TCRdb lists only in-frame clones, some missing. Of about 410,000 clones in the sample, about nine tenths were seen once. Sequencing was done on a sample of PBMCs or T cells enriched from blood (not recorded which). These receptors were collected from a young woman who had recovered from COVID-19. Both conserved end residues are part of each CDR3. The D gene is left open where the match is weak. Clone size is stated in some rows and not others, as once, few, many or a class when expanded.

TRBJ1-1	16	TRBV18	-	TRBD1	TGTGCCAGCTCACCTACAGGGGCCCTCTTTGGCACTGAAGCTTTCTTT	CASSPTGALFGTEAFF
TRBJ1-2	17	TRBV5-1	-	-	TGCGCCAGCAGCTTGGCCTTTTTCGTCGGGGGTGGTTTAAGCTACACCTTC	CASSLAFFVGGGLSYTF
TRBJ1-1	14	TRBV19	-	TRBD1	TGTGCCAGTAGTCTCAGGGGGGCGGGCACTGAAGCTTTCTTT	CASSLRGAGTEAFF
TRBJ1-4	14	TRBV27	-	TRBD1	TGTGCCAGCAGTTTAAGGACAGGGTGGGAAAAACTGTTTTTT	CASSLRTGWEKLFF
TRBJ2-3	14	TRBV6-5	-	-	TGTGCCAGCAGGCCGACTACGGGGGTAGATACGCAGTATTTT	CASRPTTGVDTQYF
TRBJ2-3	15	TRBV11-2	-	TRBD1	TGTGCCAGCAGCTCGGGACAGGGGGCAGGGGGTACGCAGTATTTT	CASSSGQGAGGTQYF
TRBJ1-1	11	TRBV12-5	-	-	TGTGCTAGTGGTGCCGCGGGGCCAGCTTTCTTT	CASGAAGPAFF
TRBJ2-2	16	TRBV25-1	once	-	TGTGCCAGCAGTGAATTTTCTAGACCTTACACCGGGGAGCTGTTTTTT	CASSEFSRPYTGELFF
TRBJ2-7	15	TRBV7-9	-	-	TGTGCCTTTTCCATCTCGGGATCCCAGGACTACGAGCAGTACTTC	CAFSISGSQDYEQYF
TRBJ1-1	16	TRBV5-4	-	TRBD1	TGTGCCAGCAGCTTGGGCGGGACAGGGAAATACACTGAAGCTTTCTTT	CASSLGGTGKYTEAFF
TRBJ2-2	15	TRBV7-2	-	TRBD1	TGTGCCAGCAGCCGGGACAGGGCGAGCACCGGGGAGCTGTTTTTT	CASSRDRASTGELFF
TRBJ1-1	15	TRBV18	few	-	TGTGCCAGCTCACCGAGGCAGGGCGCGGACACTGAAGCTTTCTTT	CASSPRQGADTEAFF
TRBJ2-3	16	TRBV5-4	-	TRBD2	TGTGCCAGCAGCCACACTAGCGGGAACCTCGGAGATACGCAGTATTTT	CASSHTSGNLGDTQYF
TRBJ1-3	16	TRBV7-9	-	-	TGTGCCAGCAGCCTAGGGCTGGGCATGGGCGGAAACACCATATATTTT	CASSLGLGMGGNTIYF
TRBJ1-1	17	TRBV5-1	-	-	TGCGCCAGCAGCTTGGAGGGGCTCATTTCGGGGGAAACTGAAGCTTTCTTT	CASSLEGLISGETEAFF
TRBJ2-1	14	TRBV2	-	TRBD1	TGTGCCAGCAGTGGAGAGGACAGGGGAGGTGAGCAGTTCTTC	CASSGEDRGGEQFF
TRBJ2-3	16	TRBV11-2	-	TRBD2	TGTGCCAGCAGCTTCTTAGCGGGGCAAACCACAGATACGCAGTATTTT	CASSFLAGQTTDTQYF
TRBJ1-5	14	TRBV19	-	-	TGTGCCAGTAGTATTCCCGGGGGAGCTCAGCCCCAGCATTTT	CASSIPGGAQPQHF
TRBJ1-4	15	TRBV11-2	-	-	TGTGCCAGCAGCTTAATCGGGGCAACTAATGAAAAACTGTTTTTT	CASSLIGATNEKLFF
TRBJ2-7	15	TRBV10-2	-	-	TGCGCCAGCACTAGGTCCCCTTCCTTAGTGTACGAGCAGTACTTC	CASTRSPSLVYEQYF